This TCR beta chain was sequenced for a study of shared clonotypes between healthy human individuals. V lost 3 bases, J lost 0 bases, and 6 bases lay in between. The CDR3 is 14 amino acids. The germline gives CDR1 MDHEN, CDR2 SYDVKM. Libraries were prepared by immunoSEQ multiplex PCR; TCRdb keeps only in-frame clonotypes and omits some of them. The table lists more than 500,000 clones, around 95% of them singletons. This clone was counted once. The TCR sequence derives from a woman in her twenties or thirties in good health. The source material was naive CD4+ T cells sorted from blood. Subset reported: CD45RA+ positively selected. This chain uses TRBV28 with TRBJ1-3, with D unclear. CDR3 region: CASSFVSSGNTIYF. The CDR3 region has the DNA TGTGCCAGCAGTTTCGTGTCCTCTGGAAACACCATATATTTT.